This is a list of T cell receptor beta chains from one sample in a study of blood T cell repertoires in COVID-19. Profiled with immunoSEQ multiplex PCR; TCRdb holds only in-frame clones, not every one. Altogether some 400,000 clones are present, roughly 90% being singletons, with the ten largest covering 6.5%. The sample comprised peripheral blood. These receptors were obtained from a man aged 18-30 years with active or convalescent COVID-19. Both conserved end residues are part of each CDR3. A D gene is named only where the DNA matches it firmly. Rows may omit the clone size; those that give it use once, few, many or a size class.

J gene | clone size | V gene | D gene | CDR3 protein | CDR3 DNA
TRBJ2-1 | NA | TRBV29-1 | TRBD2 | CSVKAPSGSNEQFF | TGCAGCGTTAAAGCGCCTAGCGGTTCGAATGAGCAGTTCTTC
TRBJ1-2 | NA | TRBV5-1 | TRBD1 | CASSLDRGYTF | TGCGCCAGCAGCTTGGACAGGGGGTACACCTTC
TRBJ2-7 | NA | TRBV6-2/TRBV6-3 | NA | CASSYNYDFSYEQYF | TGTGCCAGCAGTTACAATTACGACTTCTCCTACGAGCAGTACTTC
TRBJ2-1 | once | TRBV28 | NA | CASSSRALVHEQFF | TGTGCCAGCAGTTCTCGGGCACTAGTCCATGAGCAGTTCTTC
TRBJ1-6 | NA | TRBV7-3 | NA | CASSSGQNSPLHF | TGTGCCAGCAGCTCCGGACAGAATTCACCCCTCCACTTT
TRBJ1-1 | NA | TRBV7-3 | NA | CASSLIPISSTEAFF | TGTGCCAGCAGCTTAATCCCGATATCTAGCACTGAAGCTTTCTTT
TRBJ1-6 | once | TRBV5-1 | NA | CASSTGPYYNSPLHF | TGCGCCAGCAGCACAGGGCCCTACTATAATTCACCCCTCCACTTT
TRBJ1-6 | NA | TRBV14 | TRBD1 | CASRLQGQGNSPLHF | TGTGCCAGCAGGCTTCAGGGACAGGGGAATTCACCCCTCCACTTT
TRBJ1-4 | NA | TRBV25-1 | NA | CASSEWGSAGEKLFF | TGTGCCAGCAGTGAATGGGGCAGCGCCGGAGAAAAACTGTTTTTT
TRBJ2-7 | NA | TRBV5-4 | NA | CASSSDSTYEQYF | TGTGCCAGCAGCTCGGACAGTACCTACGAGCAGTACTTC
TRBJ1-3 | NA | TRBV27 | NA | CASSGTGTGTIYF | TGTGCCAGCAGTGGCACAGGAACCGGCACCATATATTTT
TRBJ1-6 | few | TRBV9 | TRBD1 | CASSVRDRPSPLHF | TGTGCCAGCAGCGTCCGGGACAGACCCTCACCCCTCCACTTT
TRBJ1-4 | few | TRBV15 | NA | CATSRTTATNEKLFF | TGTGCCACCAGCAGGACTACGGCAACTAATGAAAAACTGTTTTTT
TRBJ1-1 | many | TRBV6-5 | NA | CASSRVNTEAFF | TGTGCCAGCAGCAGGGTGAACACTGAAGCTTTCTTT
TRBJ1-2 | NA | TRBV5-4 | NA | CASSPAWQGSKGYTF | TGTGCCAGCAGCCCCGCCTGGCAGGGGTCTAAAGGCTACACCTTC
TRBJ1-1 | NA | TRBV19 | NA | CASSQLEANTEAFF | TGTGCCAGTAGCCAACTCGAAGCGAACACTGAAGCTTTCTTT
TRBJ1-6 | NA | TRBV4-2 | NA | CASSQGEIMGSPLHF | TGTGCCAGCAGCCAAGGGGAGATTATGGGTTCACCCCTCCACTTT
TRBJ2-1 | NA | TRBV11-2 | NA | CASSLDFPGEQFF | TGTGCCAGCAGCTTAGATTTTCCCGGTGAGCAGTTCTTC
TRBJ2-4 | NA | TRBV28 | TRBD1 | CASSLASGTGVNIQYF | TGTGCCAGCAGTTTAGCTTCTGGGACAGGGGTCAACATTCAGTACTTC
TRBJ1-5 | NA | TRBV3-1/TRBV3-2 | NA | CASSRSQGNQPQHF | TGTGCCAGCAGCCGAAGTCAGGGAAATCAGCCCCAGCATTTT
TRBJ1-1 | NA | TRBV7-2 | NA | CASSLGQRNTEAFF | TGTGCCAGCAGCCTCGGACAGAGGAACACTGAAGCTTTCTTT
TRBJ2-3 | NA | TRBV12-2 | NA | CASRLVVWTATDTQYF | TGTGCAAGTCGCTTAGTAGTTTGGACAGCCACAGATACGCAGTATTTT
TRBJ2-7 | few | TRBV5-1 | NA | CASSSREQYF | TGCGCCAGCAGCTCCAGGGAGCAGTACTTC
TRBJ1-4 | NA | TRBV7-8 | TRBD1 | CASSFTRDRGLLNEKLFF | TGTGCCAGCAGCTTTACCCGGGACAGGGGGCTCCTTAATGAAAAACTGTTTTTT
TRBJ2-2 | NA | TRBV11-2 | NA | CASSYRTWIENTGELFF | TGTGCCAGCAGCTATCGGACATGGATAGAGAACACCGGGGAGCTGTTTTTT
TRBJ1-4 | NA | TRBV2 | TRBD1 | CASSPQGTTNEKLFF | TGTGCCAGCAGTCCACAGGGGACAACTAATGAAAAACTGTTTTTT
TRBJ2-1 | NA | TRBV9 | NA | CASSGLGLGSGPGYEQFF | TGTGCCAGCAGCGGGCTAGGGTTAGGTAGCGGACCTGGGTATGAGCAGTTCTTC
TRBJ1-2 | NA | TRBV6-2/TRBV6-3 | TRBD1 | CASSYAGQGIGGYTF | TGTGCCAGCAGTTACGCGGGACAGGGGATTGGTGGCTACACCTTC
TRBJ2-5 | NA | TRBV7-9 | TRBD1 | CASSRMTGLGETQYF | TGTGCCAGCAGCCGAATGACAGGGCTTGGAGAGACCCAGTACTTC
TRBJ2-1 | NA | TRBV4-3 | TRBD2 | CASSQDQSGGLEQFF | TGCGCCAGCAGCCAAGATCAAAGCGGGGGACTTGAGCAGTTCTTC
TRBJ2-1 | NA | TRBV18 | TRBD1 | CASSLNRGQGSYNEQFF | TGTGCCAGCTCACTCAACAGGGGGCAAGGCTCCTACAATGAGCAGTTCTTC
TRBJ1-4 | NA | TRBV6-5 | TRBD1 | CASCFRGGQKKLFF | TGTGCCAGCTGTTTTCGTGGGGGACAGAAAAAACTGTTTTTT
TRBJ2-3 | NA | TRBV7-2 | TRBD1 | CASSIDRGPRDTQYF | TGTGCCAGCAGCATAGACAGGGGGCCTCGGGATACGCAGTATTTT
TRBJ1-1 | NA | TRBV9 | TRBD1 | CASSTDRATEAFF | TGTGCCAGCAGCACCGACAGGGCCACTGAAGCTTTCTTT
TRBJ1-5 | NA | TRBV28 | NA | CATRSGGLYQPQHF | TGTGCCACCCGTTCCGGGGGGCTCTATCAGCCCCAGCATTTT
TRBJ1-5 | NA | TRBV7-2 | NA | CASSLTGSNQPQHF | TGTGCCAGCAGCTTAACGGGTAGCAATCAGCCCCAGCATTTT
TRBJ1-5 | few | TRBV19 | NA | CASSYLSNNQPQHF | TGTGCCAGTAGCTACTTGAGTAACAATCAGCCCCAGCATTTT
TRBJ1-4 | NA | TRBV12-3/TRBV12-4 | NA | CASSPNLRGLFF | TGTGCCAGCAGTCCTAATTTACGGGGACTGTTTTTT
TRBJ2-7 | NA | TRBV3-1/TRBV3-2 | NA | CASSRRGGFGNYEQYF | TGTGCCAGCAGCCGTAGAGGCGGGTTCGGGAACTACGAGCAGTACTTC
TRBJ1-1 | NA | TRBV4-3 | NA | CASSQDRYQNTEAFF | TGCGCCAGCAGCCAAGACAGGTACCAGAACACTGAAGCTTTCTTT
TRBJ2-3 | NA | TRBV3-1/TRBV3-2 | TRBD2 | CASSRGLAGATDTQYF | TGTGCCAGCAGCCGAGGACTAGCGGGAGCAACAGATACGCAGTATTTT